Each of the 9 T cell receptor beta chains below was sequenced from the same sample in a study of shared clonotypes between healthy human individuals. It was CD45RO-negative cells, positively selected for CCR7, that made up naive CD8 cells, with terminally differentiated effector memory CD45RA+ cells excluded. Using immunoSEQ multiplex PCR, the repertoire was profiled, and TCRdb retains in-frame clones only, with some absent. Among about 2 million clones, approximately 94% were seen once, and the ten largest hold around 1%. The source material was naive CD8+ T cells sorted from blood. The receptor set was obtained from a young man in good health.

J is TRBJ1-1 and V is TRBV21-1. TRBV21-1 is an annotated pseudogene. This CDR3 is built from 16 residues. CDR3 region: CASSKDVGPLNTEAFF. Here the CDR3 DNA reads TGTGCCAGCAGCAAAGACGTAGGACCGTTGAACACTGAAGCTTTCTTT.

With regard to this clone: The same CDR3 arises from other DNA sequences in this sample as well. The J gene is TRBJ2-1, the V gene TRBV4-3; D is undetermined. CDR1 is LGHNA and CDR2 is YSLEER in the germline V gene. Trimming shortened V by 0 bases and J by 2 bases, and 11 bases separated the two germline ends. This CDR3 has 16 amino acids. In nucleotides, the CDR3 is TGCGCCAGCAGCCAAGATTGGGCAGGCGCCTACAATGAGCAGTTCTTC. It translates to CASSQDWAGAYNEQFF.

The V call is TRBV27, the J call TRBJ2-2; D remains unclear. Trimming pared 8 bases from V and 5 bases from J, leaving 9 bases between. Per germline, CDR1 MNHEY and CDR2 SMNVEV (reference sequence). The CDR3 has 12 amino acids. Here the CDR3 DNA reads TGTGCCAGCTTGGCTGGGACCGGGGAGCTGTTTTTT. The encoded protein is CASLAGTGELFF.

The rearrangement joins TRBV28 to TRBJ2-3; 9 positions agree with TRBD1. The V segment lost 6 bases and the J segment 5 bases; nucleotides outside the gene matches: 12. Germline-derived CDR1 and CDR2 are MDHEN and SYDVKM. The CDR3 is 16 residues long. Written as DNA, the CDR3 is TGTGCCAGCAGCGATCCCACAGGGGGCGCGATAGATACGCAGTATTTT. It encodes CASSDPTGGAIDTQYF.

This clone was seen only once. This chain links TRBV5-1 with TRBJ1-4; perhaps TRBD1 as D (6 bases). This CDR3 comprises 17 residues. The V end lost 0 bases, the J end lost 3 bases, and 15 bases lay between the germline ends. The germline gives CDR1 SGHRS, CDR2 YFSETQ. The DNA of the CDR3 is TGCGCCAGCAGCTTGGTGGGCCTGGGGGGCGCTAATGAAAAACTGTTTTTT. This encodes CASSLVGLGGANEKLFF.

The CDR3 protein is CASSERVLNSYNEQFF. DNA of the CDR3: TGTGCCAGCAGTGAGCGGGTCCTTAACTCCTACAATGAGCAGTTCTTC. The chain couples TRBV6-1 to TRBJ2-1; D is possibly TRBD2 (5 bases). The CDR3 covers 16 residues. CDR1 is MNHNS and CDR2 is SASEGT in the germline V gene. The germline V and J ends were trimmed by 3 bases and 0 bases, with 12 bases remaining between them.

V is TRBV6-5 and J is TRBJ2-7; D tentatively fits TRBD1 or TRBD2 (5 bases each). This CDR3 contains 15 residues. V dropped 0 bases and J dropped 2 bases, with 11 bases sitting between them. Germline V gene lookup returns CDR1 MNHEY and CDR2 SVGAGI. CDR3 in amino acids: CASSYSRDDTYEQYF. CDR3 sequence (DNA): TGTGCCAGCAGTTACTCCCGGGACGACACCTACGAGCAGTACTTC.

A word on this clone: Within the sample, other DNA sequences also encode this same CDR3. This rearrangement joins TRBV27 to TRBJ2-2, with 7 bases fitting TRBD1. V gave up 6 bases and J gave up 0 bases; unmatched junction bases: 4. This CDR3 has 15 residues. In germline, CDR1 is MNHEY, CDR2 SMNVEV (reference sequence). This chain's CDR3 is CASSPGTANTGELFF. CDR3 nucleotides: TGTGCCAGCAGCCCTGGGACAGCGAACACCGGGGAGCTGTTTTTT.

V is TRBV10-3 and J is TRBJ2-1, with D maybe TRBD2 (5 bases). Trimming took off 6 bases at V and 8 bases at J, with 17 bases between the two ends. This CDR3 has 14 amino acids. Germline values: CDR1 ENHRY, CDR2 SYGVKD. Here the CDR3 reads CAISRETSIDEQFF. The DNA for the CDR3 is TGTGCCATCAGCAGAGAAACTAGTATCGATGAGCAGTTCTTC.